This T cell receptor beta chain was recorded in a study of shared clonotypes between healthy human individuals. Whole-study context: With ages of 18 to 49, the donors were two women and a few men.

The CDR3 runs to 14 residues. Trimming stripped 3 bases from V and 1 base from J, with 10 bases between. Germline V CDR1 and CDR2: SGHAT, FQDESV (reference sequence). Assay: immunoSEQ multiplex PCR; the TCRdb copy retains only in-frame clones and omits some. The sample shows around 2,000,000 clones, roughly 91% of them seen only once. As defined, naive CD8 cells were CD45RO-negative and positively selected for CCR7, with terminally differentiated effector memory CD45RA+ cells excluded. The genes are TRBV11-1 and TRBJ2-7; no definite D call. The sample was naive CD8+ T cells from PBMCs. The TCR was taken from a man in his late teens or twenties in good health. Some clones in this sample may be carry-over from other donors' samples. The CDR3 sequence: CASSFGSRSYEQYF. Here the CDR3 DNA reads TGTGCCAGCAGCTTTGGATCGAGGTCCTACGAGCAGTACTTC.